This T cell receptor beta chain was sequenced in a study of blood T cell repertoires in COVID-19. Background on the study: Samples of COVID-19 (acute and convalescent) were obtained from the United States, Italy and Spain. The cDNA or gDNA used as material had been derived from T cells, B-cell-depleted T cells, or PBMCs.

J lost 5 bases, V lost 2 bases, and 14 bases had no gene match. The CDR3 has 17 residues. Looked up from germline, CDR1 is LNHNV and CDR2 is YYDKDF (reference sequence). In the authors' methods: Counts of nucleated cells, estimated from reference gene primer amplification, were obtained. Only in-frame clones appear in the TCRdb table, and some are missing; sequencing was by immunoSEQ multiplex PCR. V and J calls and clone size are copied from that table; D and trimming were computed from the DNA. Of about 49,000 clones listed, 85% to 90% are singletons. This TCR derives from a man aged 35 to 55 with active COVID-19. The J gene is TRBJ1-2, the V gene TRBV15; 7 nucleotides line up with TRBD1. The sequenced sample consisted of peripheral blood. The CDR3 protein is CATSRWWGQTDLYGYTF. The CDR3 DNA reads TGTGCCACCAGCAGATGGTGGGGACAGACAGATTTATATGGCTACACCTTC.